The clone carrying this T cell receptor beta chain was seen a few times. Its antigen remains unidentified. This specimen belongs to a study of PD-1 blockade in classical Hodgkin lymphoma. Findings and limits, study-wide: Reported baseline diversity: healthy donors highest, relapsed/refractory patients lowest. By C4D1, diversity of CD4+ TCRs had risen significantly, whereas that of CD8+ TCRs had not.

Time point of the sample: cycle 4 day 1 (C4D1), after around six weeks of nivolumab. All patients relapsed after autologous stem cell transplantation, and brentuximab vedotin exposure varied. Between the trimmed V and J ends, which lost 5 bases and 6 bases, there was a span of 15 bases. Germline V gene lookup returns CDR1 SGDLS and CDR2 YYNGEE. The CDR3 runs to 14 residues. Produced via immunoSEQ multiplex PCR; TCRdb's table is partial and in-frame only. The table shows roughly 51,000 clones, with approximately 76% occurring only once. This chain connects TRBV9 to TRBJ2-1, with D possibly matching TRBD2 (6 bases). The sequence was collected from a human donor with classical Hodgkin lymphoma. The material sequenced was peripheral blood mononuclear cells (PBMCs), taken before the fourth cycle of nivolumab. CDR3 sequence (DNA): TGTGCCAGCAGTGCGGGGAGCCTAGGCAATGAGCAGTTCTTC. This sequence encodes CASSAGSLGNEQFF. Full variable domain (remainder filled in from reference TRBV9 and TRBJ2-1): DSGVTQTPKHLITATGQRVTLRCSPRSGDLSVYWYQQSLDQGLQFLIQYYNGEERAKGNILERFSAQQFPDLHSELNLSSLELGDSALYFCASSAGSLGNEQFFGPGTRLTVL.